One TCR beta chain is described in this entry. Other DNA sequences in the sample encode the same CDR3. This entry is derived from a study of blood T cell repertoires in COVID-19. About the research overall: Samples taken during acute and convalescent COVID-19 were collected in the United States, Italy and Spain.

Original analysis: Amplification of reference gene primers was used by the study to estimate nucleated cell counts. Here immunoSEQ multiplex PCR was the method, and the copy in TCRdb shows in-frame clones only, minus some. V and J calls and clone size follow that table, whereas D and trimming were derived from the DNA. The repertoire holds roughly 220,000 clones, with roughly four fifths as singletons. Input material: peripheral blood. This clonotype was obtained from a woman over 75 with COVID-19, enrolled during active disease.

As DNA, the CDR3 is TGCGCCAGCAGCTTGGGACAGGCGAACACTGAAGCTTTCTTT. Protein sequence: CASSLGQANTEAFF. The rearrangement links TRBV5-1 to TRBJ1-1; D is possibly TRBD1 (6 bases). Trimming stripped 0 bases from V and 1 base from J, with 7 bases between. Germline V gene sequence: CDR1 SGHRS, CDR2 YFSETQ. The CDR3 is 14 amino acids.